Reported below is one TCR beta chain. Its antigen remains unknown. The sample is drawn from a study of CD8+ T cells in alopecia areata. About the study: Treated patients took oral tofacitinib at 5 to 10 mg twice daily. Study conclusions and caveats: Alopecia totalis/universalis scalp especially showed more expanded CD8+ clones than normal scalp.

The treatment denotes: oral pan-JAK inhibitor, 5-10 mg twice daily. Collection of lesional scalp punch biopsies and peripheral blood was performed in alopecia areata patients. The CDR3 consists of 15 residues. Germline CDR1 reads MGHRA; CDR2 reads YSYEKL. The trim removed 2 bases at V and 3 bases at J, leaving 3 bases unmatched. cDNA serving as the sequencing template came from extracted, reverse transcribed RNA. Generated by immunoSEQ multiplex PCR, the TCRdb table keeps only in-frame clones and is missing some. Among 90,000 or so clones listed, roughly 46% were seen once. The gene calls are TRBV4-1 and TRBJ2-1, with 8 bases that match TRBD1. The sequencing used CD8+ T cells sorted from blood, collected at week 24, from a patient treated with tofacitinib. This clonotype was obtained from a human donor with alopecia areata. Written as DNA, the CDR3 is TGCGCCAGCAGCCAAAGACAGGGGAGCTACAATGAGCAGTTCTTC. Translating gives CASSQRQGSYNEQFF.